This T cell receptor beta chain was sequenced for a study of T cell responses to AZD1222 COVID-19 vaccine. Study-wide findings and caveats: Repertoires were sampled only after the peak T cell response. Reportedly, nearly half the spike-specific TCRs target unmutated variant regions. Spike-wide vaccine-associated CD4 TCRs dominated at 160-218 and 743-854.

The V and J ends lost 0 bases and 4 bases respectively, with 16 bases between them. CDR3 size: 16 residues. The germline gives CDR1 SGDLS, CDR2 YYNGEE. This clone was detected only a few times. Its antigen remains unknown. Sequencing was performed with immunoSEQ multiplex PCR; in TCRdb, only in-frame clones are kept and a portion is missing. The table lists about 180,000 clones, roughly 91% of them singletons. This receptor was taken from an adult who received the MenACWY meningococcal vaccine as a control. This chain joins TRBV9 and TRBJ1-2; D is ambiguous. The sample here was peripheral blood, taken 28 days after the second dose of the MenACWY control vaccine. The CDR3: CASSVAPLVGTYGYTF. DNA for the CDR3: TGTGCCAGCAGCGTAGCCCCATTAGTGGGTACCTATGGCTACACCTTC.